Listed here is a single T cell receptor (beta chain). What it binds is not known. Isolated RNA was reverse transcribed in full, so expressed TCRB transcripts were sequenced. Some clones are missing from TCRdb's copy, which holds only in-frame ones; the method was immunoSEQ multiplex PCR. The data show 680,000 or so clones, less than 20% seen once. Trimming pared 5 bases from V and 3 bases from J, leaving 13 bases between. Germline V lookup: CDR1 KGHSH, CDR2 LQKENI. The CDR3 sequence is 15 residues long. The source of the sample is a study of beta chain features in type 1 diabetes. Findings and caveats of the study: A potential influence of HLA type upon TCRB rearrangement remained unresolved herein. For Type 1 diabetes patients, all four CD4+ subsets carried TCRB CDR3s that were moderately but significantly shorter.

Naive, central memory, regulatory and stem cell-like memory cells within the CD4+ compartment were sorted using CD45RO/CCR7/CD25/CD127/CD95/CD27. This receptor was identified in a man aged 18 to 29 in good health. The specimen was naive CD4+ T cells from blood. This rearrangement joins TRBV18 to TRBJ2-2; tentatively, D is TRBD1 (5 bases). The CDR3 loop reads CASSAFDSHTGELFF. Here the CDR3 DNA reads TGTGCCAGCTCAGCGTTTGACAGTCACACCGGGGAGCTGTTTTTT.